This T cell receptor beta chain was recovered during a study of blood T cell repertoires in COVID-19. Study as a whole: There were acute and convalescent COVID-19 samples, and they came from the United States, Italy and Spain. T cells, B-cell-depleted T cells, or PBMCs supplied cDNA or gDNA.

How the authors handled the data: Amplified reference gene primers provided the basis for estimating nucleated cell counts. The assay was immunoSEQ multiplex PCR, and TCRdb's table has in-frame clones only and misses some. V and J calls and clone size are those listed in that table; D and trimming were worked out from the DNA. The repertoire has some 400,000 clones, about 88% of them found once; the top ten carry less than 3.5%. CDR3 length: 15 residues. Germline loops: CDR1 SGHTA, CDR2 FQGNSA. With 2 bases removed from V and 3 bases from J, the gap between germline ends came to 10 bases. This clonotype originated in a human donor in a cohort sampled during active COVID-19. The sample consisted of peripheral blood. The chain is built from TRBV7-2 and TRBJ1-4; D is unclear. CDR3 coding DNA: TGTGCCAGCAGCTTATTGGGAGGTCCTAATGAAAAACTGTTTTTT. This gives the protein CASSLLGGPNEKLFF.